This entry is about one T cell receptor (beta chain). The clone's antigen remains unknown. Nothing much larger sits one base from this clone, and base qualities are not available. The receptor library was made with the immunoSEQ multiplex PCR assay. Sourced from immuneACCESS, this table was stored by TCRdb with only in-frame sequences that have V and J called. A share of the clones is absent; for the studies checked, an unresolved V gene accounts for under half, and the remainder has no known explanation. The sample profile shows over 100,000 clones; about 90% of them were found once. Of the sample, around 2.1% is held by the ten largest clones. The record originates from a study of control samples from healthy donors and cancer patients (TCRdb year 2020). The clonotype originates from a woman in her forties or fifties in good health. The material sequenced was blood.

The encoded CDR3 is CASIQGSNSGNTIYF. Read as DNA, the sequence is TGTGCCAGCATACAGGGATCAAACTCTGGAAACACCATATATTTT. The chain is encoded by TRBV28 joined to TRBJ1-3, and possibly TRBD1, on 6 matching bases. V drops 7 bases and J drops 0 bases, leaving 13 bases in between. From the cysteine up to the phenylalanine, the CDR3 has a length of 15 residues. The only DNA kept is the CDR3, 45 bases in frame from the first base. From a lookup of the germline V gene, CDR1 and CDR2 are MDHEN and SYDVKM. Supplemented by the reference TRBV28 and TRBJ1-3 proteins around the CDR3, the complete variable domain is DVKVTQSSRYLVKRTGEKVFLECVQDMDHENMFWYRQDPGLGLRLIYFSYDVKMKEKGDIPEGYSVSREKKERFSLILESASTNQTSMYLCASIQGSNSGNTIYFGEGSWLTVV.